Following are 18 T cell receptor beta chains from one sample sequenced in a study of human T cells and chemical hapten exposure. The authors extracted total RNA from unfractionated whole blood. TCRdb reprocessed the 5' RACE reads with MiXCR, giving one entry per CDR3 protein. Of approximately 110,000 distinct CDR3 sequences in the sample, 15% to 20% are singletons; the top ten hold around 2.7%. The source of these receptors is a human donor in good health.

J is TRBJ2-3 and V is TRBV4-1, with a possible D match to TRBD2 (6 bases). Germline V gene lookup returns CDR1 MGHRA and CDR2 YSYEKL. V dropped 4 bases and J dropped 2 bases, with 22 bases sitting between them. The CDR3 runs 18 residues. Here the CDR3 DNA reads TGCGCCAGCAGCCTTCCGCTGGGGCGACTAGGGTCCACAGATACGCAGTATTTT. It encodes CASSLPLGRLGSTDTQYF.

Only a few counts were recorded for this clonotype. V usage is TRBV4-1 and J usage is TRBJ2-7; 8 bases match TRBD1. V gave up 4 bases and J gave up 2 bases; unmatched junction bases: 4. Germline V gene sequence: CDR1 MGHRA, CDR2 YSYEKL. The CDR3 runs to 14 residues. The CDR3 sequence is CASSPRDRPYEQYF. CDR3 in DNA: TGCGCCAGCAGCCCGCGGGACAGGCCCTACGAGCAGTACTTC.

This chain uses TRBV28 with TRBJ1-5; D not resolved. Per the germline V gene, CDR1 is MDHEN and CDR2 is SYDVKM. V lost 6 bases to trimming and J lost 4 bases, with 31 bases between them. The CDR3 sequence is 20 residues long. The CDR3 here is CASSLGKDPERNLGNQPQHF. CDR3 nucleotide sequence: TGTGCCAGCAGCCTTGGGAAAGACCCCGAACGCAACCTCGGGAATCAGCCCCAGCATTTT.

This clonotype was counted a few times. The chain has TRBV7-6 and TRBJ2-7; TRBD2 aligns across 11 bases. From germline, CDR1 is SGHVS and CDR2 FNYEAQ. The CDR3 contains 18 residues. The junction had 13 bases not matched to a gene; V was cut back by 1 base and J by 5 bases. The CDR3 reads CASSLVSPRTSGSNEQYF. The CDR3 DNA sequence: TGTGCCAGCAGCTTAGTCAGCCCCCGCACTAGCGGGAGCAACGAGCAGTACTTC.

The chain recombines TRBV28 with TRBJ2-3, with TRBD1 matching over 7 bases. CDR1 MDHEN and CDR2 SYDVKM come from the germline V gene. The trim removed 4 bases at V and 1 base at J, leaving 8 bases unmatched. The CDR3 loop spans 16 amino acids. CDR3 sequence: CASSSPQGLGTDTQYF. For the CDR3, the DNA is TGTGCCAGCAGTTCCCCACAGGGGCTTGGCACAGATACGCAGTATTTT.

This clonotype showed up just a few times. The V and J genes are TRBV30 and TRBJ1-1, with D tentatively TRBD1 (5 bases). Between the trimmed V and J ends, which lost 3 bases and 4 bases, there was a span of 12 bases. The CDR3 spans 13 residues. Germline lookup yields CDR1 GTSNPN and CDR2 SVGIG (reference sequence). The CDR3 DNA reads TGTGCCTGGAGGCGGAGTGGGGGCACTGAAGCTTTCTTT. Its protein product is CAWRRSGGTEAFF.

Ten or more counts support this clonotype. Here the CDR3 DNA reads TGTGCCAGCAGTACAGGATACGAGCAGTACTTC. It specifies CASSTGYEQYF. The V gene is TRBV28, the J gene TRBJ2-7; a weak D match, TRBD1 (5 bases). V was shortened by 5 bases and J by 4 bases, with 6 bases between the two germline ends. CDR3 length: 11 amino acids. The germline V gene encodes CDR1 MDHEN and CDR2 SYDVKM.

This chain connects TRBV28 to TRBJ2-7, with TRBD1 matching 7 bases. Trimming removed 4 bases from V and 4 bases from J; junction bases left unmatched: 13. The CDR3 contains 16 residues. Germline CDR1 reads MDHEN; CDR2 reads SYDVKM. DNA for the CDR3: TGTGCCAGCAGTTCCCGAGGGAACAGGGGACGTTACGAGCAGTACTTC. It codes for CASSSRGNRGRYEQYF.

This clonotype was seen only a few times. The chain uses TRBV5-1 and TRBJ2-7, with D possibly matching TRBD1 (6 bases). This CDR3 contains 14 residues. V lost 0 bases, J lost 5 bases, and 12 bases lay in between. Germline CDR1 reads SGHRS; CDR2 reads YFSETQ. The CDR3 loop is CASSLERAGDEQYF. The CDR3 region has the DNA TGCGCCAGCAGCTTGGAGAGGGCAGGGGACGAGCAGTACTTC.

This clonotype was counted a few times. The chain links TRBV6-5 to TRBJ2-6; D remains unclear. CDR3 length equals 15 residues. Germline CDR1 MNHEY, CDR2 SVGAGI. Deletions cut 6 bases from V and 2 bases from J, with 11 bases between. The CDR3 protein is CASSPDIAGANVLTF. The CDR3 coding sequence is TGTGCCAGCAGCCCTGACATCGCTGGGGCCAACGTCCTGACTTTC.

This chain connects TRBV29-1 to TRBJ2-7; D is unclear. The CDR3 consists of 12 residues. In germline, CDR1 is SQVTM, CDR2 ANQGSEA. DNA of the CDR3: TGCTCCGTGGAAGGCCCGAATGACTGGCAGTACTTC. This sequence encodes CSVEGPNDWQYF.

This rearrangement joins TRBV9 to TRBJ2-2; 10 bases are shared with TRBD1. The germline V gene has CDR1 SGDLS and CDR2 YYNGEE. There are 17 residues in the CDR3. Unmatched junction bases numbered 7, after V lost 0 bases and J lost 5 bases. The CDR3 is CASSVGQDRGRTGELFF. As DNA, the CDR3 is TGTGCCAGCAGCGTAGGCCAAGACAGGGGGCGGACCGGGGAGCTGTTTTTT.

With respect to this clonotype: A clone one base away is much larger, so this may be a read error. This sequence joins TRBV24-1 and TRBJ1-5; no clear D gene. Germline V gene sequence: CDR1 KGHDR, CDR2 SFDVKD. Trimming left V 3 bases short and J 7 bases short, with 12 bases between. This CDR3 is built from 14 residues. The CDR3 sequence: CATSDGWLGQPQHF. CDR3 DNA: TGTGCCACCAGTGATGGGTGGCTCGGGCAGCCCCAGCATTTT.

The chain couples TRBV6-6 to TRBJ2-1; D is undetermined. The CDR3 loop spans 15 amino acids. Trimming took 4 bases from V and 0 from J, leaving 10 bases between them. CDR1 and CDR2 from the germline V gene are MNHNY and SVGAGI (reference sequence). The CDR3 region is CASSSGALSYNEQFF. CDR3 nucleotide sequence: TGTGCCAGCAGTTCCGGAGCGCTCTCCTACAATGAGCAGTTCTTC.

In its sample, this clonotype was seen a few times. V is TRBV6-5 and J is TRBJ1-1; weak D call: TRBD1 (5 bases). The V end lost 6 bases, the J end lost 0 bases, and 11 bases lay between the germline ends. The CDR3 consists of 14 residues. In germline, CDR1 is MNHEY, CDR2 SVGAGI. Here the CDR3 reads CASRDIKMNTEAFF. In nucleotides, the CDR3 is TGTGCCAGCAGGGACATTAAGATGAACACTGAAGCTTTCTTT.

This clonotype was found a few times. The chain is built from TRBV30 and TRBJ2-3; D call uncertain. V shed 2 bases and J shed 5 bases, with 17 bases lying between them. The CDR3 runs to 15 residues. Germline CDR1 reads GTSNPN; CDR2 reads SVGIG (reference sequence). The CDR3 DNA follows: TGTGCCTGGAGTCTATCAGGTGTCGTAGGAGATACGCAGTATTTT. Amino acids: CAWSLSGVVGDTQYF.

This sequence joins TRBV28 and TRBJ2-4; 8 positions agree with TRBD1. This CDR3 contains 17 residues. With V trimmed by 5 bases and J by 3 bases, 12 bases remained unmatched. The germline CDR1 and CDR2 sequences are MDHEN and SYDVKM. The CDR3 nucleotides read TGTGCCAGCAGTCCCGATTATGGACAGGGAGGCAAAAACATTCAGTACTTC. The encoded protein is CASSPDYGQGGKNIQYF.

In its sample, this clonotype was seen many times. V and J are TRBV20-1 and TRBJ2-7; 8 nucleotides match TRBD2. Looked up from germline, CDR1 is DFQATT and CDR2 is SNEGSKA (reference sequence). With 0 bases clipped from V and 3 bases from J, the junction kept 7 bases outside the gene matches. This CDR3 contains 15 residues. The CDR3 loop reads CSARDRSSGNYEQYF. As DNA, the CDR3 is TGCAGTGCTAGAGATCGGAGTAGCGGGAACTACGAGCAGTACTTC.